Below are 5 T cell receptor beta chains sequenced from a single sample in a study of T cell responses to AZD1222 COVID-19 vaccine. The protocol was immunoSEQ multiplex PCR, while the TCRdb copy is restricted to in-frame clones and leaves out a portion. The profile covers around 120,000 clones, with more than 75% appearing a single time and approximately 7.5% taken by the ten largest. This sample comprised peripheral blood, obtained on day 0 of AZD1222 vaccination. These receptors came from an adult in good health.

The chain joins TRBV6-5 to TRBJ2-7; 9 bases are a match to TRBD1. The CDR3 extends over 15 amino acids. The ends lost 6 bases at V and 7 bases at J; junction bases unmatched: 13. Germline CDR1 and CDR2: MNHEY and SVGAGI. The CDR3 sequence: CASRASGTGRLEQYF. As DNA, the CDR3 is TGTGCCAGCAGAGCGTCCGGGACAGGGAGGTTGGAGCAGTACTTC.

The chain combines TRBV4-1 with TRBJ2-2; 8 bases are a match to TRBD1. The V segment lost 4 bases and the J segment 1 base; nucleotides outside the gene matches: 2. CDR3 length: 15 residues. Germline V lookup: CDR1 MGHRA, CDR2 YSYEKL. This chain's CDR3 is CASSPGGLNTGELFF. The CDR3 DNA reads TGCGCCAGCAGCCCAGGGGGCCTGAACACCGGGGAGCTGTTTTTT.

The chain is built from TRBV29-1 and TRBJ1-6, with D possibly matching TRBD1 (5 bases). V was clipped by 4 bases and J by 7 bases, with 14 bases between them. The germline CDR1 and CDR2 sequences are SQVTM and ANQGSEA. This CDR3 comprises 14 residues. CDR3 sequence (DNA): TGCAGCGTTGGGGGAGGGGAGGGCAATTCACCCCTCCACTTT. This translates into CSVGGGEGNSPLHF.

The chain recombines TRBV29-1 with TRBJ2-2; D possibly uses TRBD1 or TRBD2 (5 bases each). Germline CDR1 is SQVTM and CDR2 is ANQGSEA. This CDR3 contains 13 residues. Trimming cost V 7 bases and J 0 bases, with 9 bases left between them. CDR3 loop: CSAGTANTGELFF. Written as DNA, the CDR3 is TGCAGCGCCGGGACGGCGAACACCGGGGAGCTGTTTTTT.

This chain links TRBV25-1 with TRBJ1-3; 7 nucleotides align to TRBD1. The CDR3 is 15 amino acids. The V and J ends lost 5 bases and 2 bases, in that order; junction bases with no gene match: 6. CDR1 and CDR2 from the germline V gene are MGHDK and SYGVNS. The CDR3 sequence: CASSSTGQAGNTIYF. The DNA of the CDR3 is TGTGCCAGCAGTTCGACAGGACAGGCTGGAAACACCATATATTTT.